This record covers a single T cell receptor beta chain. Its antigen remains unidentified. Base quality data are lacking; no much larger clone is found one base away. The trim is 6 bases for V and 3 bases for J, with a gap of 15 bases between the germline ends. From its cysteine to its phenylalanine, the CDR3 spans 14 amino acids. Only the CDR3 DNA stays, 42 bases, in frame from base 1. The germline V gene (reference sequence) sets CDR1 to MNHNY and CDR2 to SVGAGI. The data derive from a study of cytotoxic CD8 clonotypes in ibrutinib-treated CLL (dated by TCRdb to about 2021). A note on the overall study: The cohort had over ten relapsed/refractory and roughly 15 treatment-naive patients; fewer than 18 were IGHV unmutated. Responses were partial in approximately 24 patients and complete in 2; after median around 66 months follow-up, roughly 14 stayed in remission and about 12 progressed. The response samples were drawn at a median of 12 months into treatment, with a range of about 6 to 36 months. Of the 90 or so participants in the trial, about 25 had longitudinal samples available. Samples averaged roughly 260,000 productive templates and some 96,000 productive rearrangements. Patients were still on ibrutinib when every remission and progressive disease sample was collected. Cryopreserved peripheral blood mononuclear cells were collected before treatment, at response, and at either disease progression or sustained remission.

Points the paper makes about the study in general: Sampling times were not matched between sustained-remission and progressing patients, and lymph node repertoires were not studied. Public clonotypes were rare and either shrank or stayed stable during treatment, and the rise in clonality at ibrutinib response reflected expansion of private clonotypes. Clonality rose at ibrutinib response, remained stable during sustained remission, and dropped back toward baseline at progression. Baseline clonality was found to be higher than that of age-matched healthy donors and was strongly correlated with circulating CD8+ T-cell counts.

A MiSeq instrument was used for deep resolution sequencing, which targeted depths ranging from 1 in 1 million up to 1 in 200,000 T cells, with coverage averaging 10x for each clonotype. The immunoSEQ hsTCRB Kit was used to generate TCR beta libraries. Processing in the source paper ran as follows. Data were analyzed with ImmunoSEQ Data Assistant and ImmunoSEQ Analyzer, with V, D and J genes assigned per IMGT definitions. Clonality, with values ranging from 0 to 1, was calculated as one minus the normalized Shannon entropy of productive rearrangement frequencies. Only overrepresented clonotypes making up at least 0.05% of each patient's repertoire were included in the public clonotype analysis. Some 14 age-matched healthy donor repertoires from immuneACCESS served as clonality controls. TCRdb carries this immuneACCESS record with in-frame sequences only. Its versions omit some clonotypes, under half of them owing to an unresolved V gene in the studies checked, with the rest unexplained. V and J calls and clone size are those listed in that table; D and trimming were worked out from the DNA. The sample table records under 75,000 clones; about 72% of these occur just once. 43% of the sample goes to the ten largest clones.

Interpreted using the paper, the time point label stands for: more than 10 months on ibrutinib. Approximately 2 micrograms of genomic DNA were extracted from cryopreserved PBMCs for TCR beta library preparation. Longitudinal blood samples from CLL patients on ibrutinib monotherapy underwent high-throughput TCR beta sequencing. The patients took part in an open-label, single-center phase 2 trial of ibrutinib monotherapy. This receptor was taken from a human donor with chronic lymphocytic leukemia. The rearrangement joined TRBV6-6 to TRBJ2-7; TRBD2 is perhaps the D gene, given 5 matching bases. This material consisted of PBMCs, taken after 12 months of ibrutinib treatment. The sequenced DNA: TGTGCCAGCAGCCTCACGAGCGGTAGCTACGAGCAGTACTTC. This codes for CASSLTSGSYEQYF.